Each of the 15 T cell receptor beta chains below was sequenced from the same sample in a study of blood T cells in healthy people across ages. A second about 6 to 11 cycle PCR used barcoded and J-beta primers. TCRdb independently ran MiXCR on the 5' RACE reads; one entry per CDR3 protein. The table lists 1.5 million to 2 million distinct CDR3 sequences, 28% of them singletons. The sample was blood. The receptor source for this set is a woman in her twenties or thirties in good health.

This clonotype was detected once. The junction and the germline gene differ at one end; a read error may be behind it. This sequence joins TRBV20-1 and TRBJ1-4; possibly TRBD1 for D (6 bases). The CDR3 sequence is 13 residues long. The germline CDR1 and CDR2 sequences are DFQATT and SNEGSKA (reference sequence). The chain's CDR3 is CSSPGGAGERLFF. For the CDR3, the DNA is TGCAGTTCCCCCGGGGGCGCGGGTGAAAGACTGTTTTTT.

This clonotype was found many times. The V gene is TRBV10-3, the J gene TRBJ2-7; 7 bases align to TRBD2. CDR1 ENHRY and CDR2 SYGVKD come from the germline V gene. After removal of 8 bases from V and 5 bases from J, the junction contained 15 bases not matched to a gene. This CDR3 has 15 residues. The CDR3 here is CAISLGGVGTNEQYF. CDR3 DNA sequence: TGTGCCATCTCCCTCGGGGGAGTGGGGACTAACGAGCAGTACTTC.

The chain couples TRBV6-6 to TRBJ1-2; no clear D. V lost 7 bases to trimming and J lost 6 bases, with 15 bases between them. The germline CDR1 and CDR2 sequences are MNHNY and SVGAGI (reference sequence). CDR3 size: 13 residues. The CDR3 sequence: CASIDTLRHGYTF. For the CDR3, the DNA is TGTGCCAGCATCGACACCCTACGGCATGGCTACACCTTC.

This clonotype was observed a single time. The genes are TRBV12-3 or TRBV12-4 and TRBJ2-2; TRBD2 might be the D (5 bases). The V end was cut by 3 bases, the J end by 5 bases, with 13 bases between. This CDR3 has 15 amino acids. CDR3 nucleotide sequence: TGTGCCAGCAGTTTTCCAGACCCGGGGACCGGGGAGCTGTTTTTT. It yields the protein CASSFPDPGTGELFF.

About this clonotype itself: This may arise from a read error, as a much more abundant clone is one base away. The chain joins TRBV9 to TRBJ2-7; D might be TRBD1 or TRBD2, each matching 6 bases. From germline, CDR1 is SGDLS and CDR2 YYNGEE. The CDR3 consists of 16 residues. The CDR3 here is CASSPLVGGPSYERYF. CDR3 DNA sequence: TGTGCCAGCAGCCCGCTGGTGGGGGGCCCCTCCTACGAGCGGTACTTC.

This clonotype has ten or more counts. The V and J genes are TRBV5-1 and TRBJ1-2; possible D gene TRBD1, 6 bases. This CDR3 region has 14 residues. V lost 3 bases and J 4 bases, leaving 13 bases between the germline ends. CDR1 and CDR2 (germline): SGHRS, YFSETQ. CDR3 coding DNA: TGCGCCAGCAGCTCGGAACAGGGCGGCTATGGCTACACCTTC. Amino acids: CASSSEQGGYGYTF.

The chain combines TRBV20-1 with TRBJ2-7, with 9 bases fitting TRBD1. Unmatched junction bases numbered 7, after V lost 4 bases and J lost 9 bases. CDR1 is DFQATT, CDR2 SNEGSKA, per germline (reference sequence). This CDR3 has 12 amino acids. CDR3 in DNA: TGCAGTGCTACGGACAGGGGAGACGGGCAGTACTTC. Encoded protein: CSATDRGDGQYF.

This chain joins TRBV9 and TRBJ2-5; TRBD2 agrees at 8 bases. Trimming removed 0 bases from V and 1 base from J; junction bases left unmatched: 5. The length of the CDR3 is 16 residues. CDR1 and CDR2 from the germline V gene are SGDLS and YYNGEE. CDR3 amino acids: CASSVGIAGFQETQYF. CDR3 sequence (DNA): TGTGCCAGCAGCGTAGGGATAGCGGGATTCCAAGAGACCCAGTACTTC.

The chain carries TRBV9 and TRBJ2-1; 10 bases line up with TRBD2. The CDR3 is made up of 15 amino acids. With 2 bases clipped from V and 5 bases from J, the junction kept 4 bases outside the gene matches. Germline CDR1 and CDR2: SGDLS and YYNGEE. The CDR3 is CASSVGTSVDNEQFF. CDR3 nucleotide sequence: TGTGCCAGCAGCGTCGGGACTAGCGTGGACAATGAGCAGTTCTTC.

This clonotype was seen many times. V gene TRBV15 combines with J gene TRBJ2-5; D unresolved. The CDR3 is 14 residues long. V was clipped by 1 base and J by 4 bases, with 10 bases between them. From germline, CDR1 is LNHNV and CDR2 YYDKDF (reference sequence). The DNA of the CDR3 is TGTGCCACCAGCAGAGGTGGTGCTACAGAGACCCAGTACTTC. Its translation is CATSRGGATETQYF.

A few counts support this clonotype. The chain couples TRBV3-1 to TRBJ1-5; the D is unclear. Per germline, CDR1 LGHDT and CDR2 YNNKEL (reference sequence). Trimming took 3 bases from V and 7 from J, leaving 7 bases between them. This CDR3 comprises 12 residues. In DNA, the CDR3 is TGTGCCAGCAGCCACGGTGGCCAGCCCCAGCATTTT. Protein sequence: CASSHGGQPQHF.

About this clonotype: An end of the junction differs from the germline gene, which may be a read error. This chain joins TRBV24-1 and TRBJ1-5, with D perhaps matching TRBD1 (5 bases). CDR1 is KGHDR and CDR2 is SFDVKD in the germline V gene. This CDR3 contains 15 residues. CDR3 amino acids: CATIDLGVNNQSQHF. The CDR3 DNA reads as TGTGCCACCATTGATTTGGGGGTCAACAATCAGTCCCAGCATTTT.

V and J are TRBV5-5 and TRBJ2-7; D gene uncertain. The germline V gene encodes CDR1 SGHKS and CDR2 YYEKEE (reference sequence). The CDR3 runs to 12 residues. V lost 1 base to trimming and J lost 7 bases, with 9 bases between them. CDR3 coding DNA: TGTGCCAGCAGCTTGAAAGCAGGAGAGCAGTACTTC. Translated, it gives CASSLKAGEQYF.

The chain has TRBV29-1 and TRBJ1-1; D call uncertain. With 4 bases removed from V and 3 bases from J, the gap between germline ends came to 15 bases. This CDR3 is built from 14 residues. Per the germline V gene, CDR1 is SQVTM and CDR2 is ANQGSEA. The CDR3 region is CSVAAPGMHTEAFF. The CDR3 DNA follows: TGCAGCGTTGCTGCCCCGGGAATGCACACTGAAGCTTTCTTT.

The sample holds many counts of this clonotype. V gene TRBV7-2 combines with J gene TRBJ2-7; D uncertain. V was cut by 5 bases and J by 0 bases, with 14 bases left in between. Germline CDR1 and CDR2: SGHTA and FQGNSA. The CDR3 sequence is 15 residues long. CDR3 loop: CASSTSGPFSYEQYF. CDR3 sequence (DNA): TGTGCCAGCAGCACTTCCGGGCCTTTCTCCTACGAGCAGTACTTC.